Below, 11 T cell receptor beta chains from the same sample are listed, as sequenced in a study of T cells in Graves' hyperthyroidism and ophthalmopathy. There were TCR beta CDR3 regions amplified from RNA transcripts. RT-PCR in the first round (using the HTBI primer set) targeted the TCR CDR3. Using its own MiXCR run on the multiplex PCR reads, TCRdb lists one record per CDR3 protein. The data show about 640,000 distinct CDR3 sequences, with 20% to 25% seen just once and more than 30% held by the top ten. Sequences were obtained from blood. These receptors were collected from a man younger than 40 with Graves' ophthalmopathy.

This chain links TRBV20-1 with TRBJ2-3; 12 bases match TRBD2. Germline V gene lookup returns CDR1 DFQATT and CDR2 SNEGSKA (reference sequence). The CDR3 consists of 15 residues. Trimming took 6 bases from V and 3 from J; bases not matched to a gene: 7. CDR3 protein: CSASPTSGRTDTQYF. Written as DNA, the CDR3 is TGCAGTGCATCGCCTACTAGCGGGAGGACAGATACGCAGTATTTT.

The CDR3 spells CAFAEGSKNIQYF. The CDR3 DNA sequence: TGTGCCTTCGCTGAGGGGTCCAAAAACATTCAGTACTTC. The chain links TRBV30 to TRBJ2-4; D possibly uses TRBD1 or TRBD2 (5 bases each). Germline assignment: CDR1 GTSNPN and CDR2 SVGIG (reference sequence). V was pared by 7 bases and J by 2 bases, with 12 bases between. The CDR3 loop spans 13 amino acids.

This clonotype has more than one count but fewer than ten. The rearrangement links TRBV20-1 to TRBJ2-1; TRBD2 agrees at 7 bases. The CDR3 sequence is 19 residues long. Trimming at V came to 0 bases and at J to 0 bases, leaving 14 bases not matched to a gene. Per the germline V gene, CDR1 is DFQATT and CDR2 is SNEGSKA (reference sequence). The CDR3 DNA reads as TGCAGTGCTAGAGATTCCGGGGCTAGCGGAGCATCCTCCTACAATGAGCAGTTCTTC. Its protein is CSARDSGASGASSYNEQFF.

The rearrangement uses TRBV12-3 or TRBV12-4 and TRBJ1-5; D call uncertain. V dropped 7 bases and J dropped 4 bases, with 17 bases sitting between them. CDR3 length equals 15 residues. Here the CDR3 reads CASTLQGPWNQPQHF. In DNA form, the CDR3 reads TGTGCCAGCACCCTACAAGGCCCTTGGAATCAGCCCCAGCATTTT.

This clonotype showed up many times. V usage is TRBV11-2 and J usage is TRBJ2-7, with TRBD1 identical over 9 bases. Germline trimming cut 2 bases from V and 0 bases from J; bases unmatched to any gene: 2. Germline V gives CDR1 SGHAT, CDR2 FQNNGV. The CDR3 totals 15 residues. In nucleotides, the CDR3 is TGTGCCAGCAGCTTAAGGGGACAGGGCTCCTACGAGCAGTACTTC. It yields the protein CASSLRGQGSYEQYF.

CDR3: CSATLSTEETRGEQFF. The CDR3 DNA is TGCAGTGCTACCCTATCCACAGAGGAGACCAGGGGTGAGCAGTTCTTC. The J gene is TRBJ2-1, the V gene TRBV20-1; a possible D gene is TRBD1 (6 bases). CDR1 DFQATT and CDR2 SNEGSKA come from the germline V gene (reference sequence). With 4 bases removed from V and 9 bases from J, the gap between germline ends came to 25 bases. The CDR3 contains 16 residues.

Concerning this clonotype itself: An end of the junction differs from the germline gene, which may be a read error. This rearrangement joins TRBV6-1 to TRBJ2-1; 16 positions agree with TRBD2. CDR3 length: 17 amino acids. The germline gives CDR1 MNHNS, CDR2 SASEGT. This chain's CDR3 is CASSRQPGLAGGPQISF. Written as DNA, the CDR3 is TGTGCCAGCAGTCGACAACCGGGACTAGCGGGAGGGCCGCAAATCTCCTTC.

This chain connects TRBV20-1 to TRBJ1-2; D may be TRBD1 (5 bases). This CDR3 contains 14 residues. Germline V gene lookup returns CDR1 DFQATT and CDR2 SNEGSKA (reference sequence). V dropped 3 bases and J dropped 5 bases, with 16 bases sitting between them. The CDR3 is CSASDMDQGYGYTF. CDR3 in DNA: TGCAGTGCTAGCGATATGGATCAGGGTTATGGCTACACCTTC.

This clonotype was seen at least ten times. In DNA form, the CDR3 reads TGTGCCAGCAGTGAATTCCTAGGGACAGCCTACGAGCAGTACTTC. It specifies CASSEFLGTAYEQYF. This chain uses TRBV2 with TRBJ2-7, with 7 positions matching TRBD1. This CDR3 spans 15 amino acids. Unmatched junction bases numbered 6, after V lost 2 bases and J lost 2 bases. Germline CDR1 reads SNHLY; CDR2 reads FYNNEI.

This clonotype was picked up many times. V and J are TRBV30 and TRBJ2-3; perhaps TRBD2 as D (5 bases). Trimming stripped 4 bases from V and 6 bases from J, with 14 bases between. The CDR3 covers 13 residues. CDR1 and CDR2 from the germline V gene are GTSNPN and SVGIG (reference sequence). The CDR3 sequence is CAWTGLLRDTQYF. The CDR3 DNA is TGTGCCTGGACCGGACTGTTGAGGGATACGCAGTATTTT.

CDR3 nucleotide sequence: TGTGCCAGCAGTTTTTATGGTTACGGAAAACTGTTTTTT. Translation gives CASSFYGYGKLFF. This chain joins TRBV28 and TRBJ1-4; D not resolved. Trimming left V 3 bases short and J 10 bases short, with 12 bases between. The V gene's germline CDR1 is MDHEN and CDR2 SYDVKM. The CDR3 length is 13 residues. The full variable domain, its missing parts supplied by reference TRBV28 and TRBJ1-4, is DVKVTQSSRYLVKRTGEKVFLECVQDMDHENMFWYRQDPGLGLRLIYFSYDVKMKEKGDIPEGYSVSREKKERFSLILESASTNQTSMYLCASSFYGYGKLFFGSGTQLSVL.